Sequencing of this T cell receptor beta chain was carried out in a study of T cell responses to AZD1222 COVID-19 vaccine. Study findings and constraints: Repertoires were sampled only after the peak T cell response.

The trim removed 8 bases at V and 1 base at J, leaving 1 base unmatched. The length of the CDR3 is 14 residues. Germline values: CDR1 LNHDA, CDR2 SQIVND (reference sequence). Sequencing was performed with immunoSEQ multiplex PCR; in TCRdb, only in-frame clones are kept and a portion is missing. The sample holds around 180,000 clones, about 92% seen once. Note on this clone: Its antigen remains unknown.

The material was peripheral blood, obtained on day 0 of AZD1222 vaccination. This receptor was identified in an adult in good health. The rearrangement links TRBV19 to TRBJ1-6; 8 bases are shared with TRBD1. The DNA for the CDR3 is TGTGCCAGTGGGGACAGGTCCTATAATTCACCCCTCCACTTT. The encoded protein is CASGDRSYNSPLHF.